This T cell receptor beta chain is from a study of CXCR3-negative and CXCR3-positive naive CD8 T cells. Study-wide background: There were about 135 million TRB reads altogether, and each library had about 1.5 +/- 0.3 million of them. Study-wide results and limits: TRB CDR3s were more hydrophobic in CXCR3-positive than in CXCR3-negative naive cells. Researchers reported similar TRBV-TRBJ usage in naive CXCR3-negative and CXCR3-positive cells, though memory differed. Expression of CXCR3 was partially reduced after cryopreservation, and fresh PBMCs were used in most assays.

A remark on this clonotype: The target antigen is unknown.

Germline-derived CDR1 and CDR2 are MDHEN and SYDVKM. The CDR3 has 16 residues. The libraries of TRB cDNA were prepared using 5' RACE with UMI labels. Using the 5' RACE reads, TCRdb records one entry per CDR3 protein without DNA. The sample table sets out about 90,000 distinct CDR3 sequences. The sequenced sample was naive CXCR3+ CD8+ T cells from blood. Subset defined: CD45RO-CCR7+CD27+CD95- naive CD8+ T cells expressing CXCR3 (TNR3+). The chain uses TRBV28 and TRBJ2-7; the TCRdb D gene call, TRBD1, has no DNA to confirm it. The sequence came from a human donor in good health. Some clones in this sample may be carry-over from other donors' samples. CDR3 sequence reads: CASSSRGAAGGDEQYF.